This T cell receptor beta chain was observed in a study of blood T cell repertoires in COVID-19. In the study overall: Samples taken during acute and convalescent COVID-19 were collected in the United States, Italy and Spain. The analysed material was cDNA or gDNA that came from T cells, B-cell-depleted T cells, or PBMCs.

Methods used by the authors: Amplified reference gene primers provided the basis for estimating nucleated cell counts. Some clones are missing from TCRdb's copy, which holds only in-frame ones; the method was immunoSEQ multiplex PCR. V and J calls plus clone size are reproduced from that table; the DNA served to infer D and trimming. The sample has 110,000 to 150,000 clones; around 90% are singletons. As for this clone: The same CDR3 is also encoded by other DNA sequences in this sample.

The CDR3 has 16 amino acids. J lost 2 bases, V lost 0 bases, and 2 bases had no gene match. From germline, CDR1 is SEHNR and CDR2 FQNEAQ (reference sequence). This rearrangement joins TRBV7-9 to TRBJ2-1; 9 bases fit TRBD2. This sequence originates from a woman older than 75 with acute or convalescent COVID-19. The sequencing input was peripheral blood. This CDR3 reads CASSLALAGTYNEQFF. In DNA form, the CDR3 reads TGTGCCAGCAGCTTAGCCCTAGCGGGGACCTACAATGAGCAGTTCTTC.